This T cell receptor beta chain appears in the sequencing data of a study of cytomegalovirus exposure and HLA in healthy donors. Study context: The approximately 110 validation repertoires used a platform that matched the one used for the approximately 610 first-cohort repertoires, as a later analysis reported. Study-wide results and caveats: About 180 TCR beta chains were listed as cytomegalovirus-associated. CMV antigen specificity was confirmed in vitro for a few CMV-associated chains. The tendency of first-cohort TCR clusters to co-occur in the 90 to 150 validation repertoires was the finding of a later analysis.

The CDR3 has 16 amino acids. V shed 5 bases and J 1 base; nucleotides not matched to a gene: 11. The germline gives CDR1 SGHNT, CDR2 YENEEA. Some clones are missing from TCRdb's copy, which holds only in-frame ones; the method was immunoSEQ multiplex PCR. The table includes roughly 140,000 clones, roughly 91% detected once. About this clone itself: Its antigen is undetermined.

The chain is built from TRBV11-3 and TRBJ2-7; TRBD1 matches 7 bases. Sequencing input: PBMCs. The source of this sequence is a woman younger than 30 in good health and CMV-seropositive. This CDR3 reads CASSAHYVDRSYEQYF. The DNA for the CDR3 is TGTGCCAGCAGCGCCCACTACGTGGACAGGTCCTACGAGCAGTACTTC.